The 18 T cell receptor beta chains reported below all come from one sample, sequenced in a study of shared clonotypes between healthy human individuals. Clones were read by immunoSEQ multiplex PCR, and TCRdb kept only the in-frame ones, dropping some. The sample has around 1.1 million clones; roughly 80% are singletons. Specimen: memory CD4+ T cells from PBMCs. Subset of the sample: CD45RA-negative fraction. These receptors were obtained from a man in his late teens or twenties in good health. Some clones in this sample may be carry-over from other donors' samples.

This clone was seen a single time. The chain links TRBV19 to TRBJ2-5; 11 bases are shared with TRBD1. Germline V CDR1 and CDR2: LNHDA, SQIVND (reference sequence). Trimming cost V 3 bases and J 5 bases; bases outside gene matches: 11. This CDR3 region has 17 residues. The CDR3 protein is CASSIDGPGQGVETQYF. For the CDR3, the DNA is TGTGCCAGTAGTATCGATGGACCGGGACAGGGGGTTGAGACCCAGTACTTC.

This chain joins TRBV4-3 and TRBJ2-7; possibly TRBD2 for D (7 bases). Trimming cost V 0 bases and J 5 bases, with 14 bases left between them. The CDR3 is made up of 15 amino acids. Germline CDR1 is LGHNA and CDR2 is YSLEER. The CDR3 DNA follows: TGCGCCAGCAGCCAAGAAACAGGGAGGGCCCACGAGCAGTACTTC. The encoded protein is CASSQETGRAHEQYF.

This chain joins TRBV2 and TRBJ2-5, with 11 bases that match TRBD2. V dropped 1 base and J dropped 4; count of bases not matched to a gene: 5. Germline V gives CDR1 SNHLY, CDR2 FYNNEI. This CDR3 has 16 residues. Here the CDR3 DNA reads TGTGCCAGCAGTGAAGGGATAGCGGGAGGGCGAGAGACCCAGTACTTC. Translation: CASSEGIAGGRETQYF.

V gene TRBV30 combines with J gene TRBJ2-7; a weak D match, TRBD2 (6 bases). The CDR3 totals 15 residues. V was shortened by 2 bases and J by 2 bases, with 16 bases between the two germline ends. In germline, CDR1 is GTSNPN, CDR2 SVGIG (reference sequence). CDR3 amino acids: CAWSSFSGAPYEQYF. The CDR3 region has the DNA TGTGCCTGGAGTTCCTTCTCGGGAGCCCCCTACGAGCAGTACTTC.

The CDR3 reads CASSFWDSPLHF. The CDR3 region has the DNA TGTGCCAGCAGTTTTTGGGATTCACCCCTCCACTTT. The V call is TRBV28, the J call TRBJ1-6; no firm D call. The CDR3 has 12 amino acids. Germline-derived CDR1 and CDR2 are MDHEN and SYDVKM. Trimming left V 3 bases short and J 8 bases short, with 5 bases between.

This chain joins TRBV6-6 and TRBJ1-5, with TRBD1 as a possible D gene (6 bases). Trimming took off 9 bases at V and 5 bases at J, with 11 bases between the two ends. The CDR3 length is 12 residues. CDR1 and CDR2 (germline): MNHNY, SVGAGI (reference sequence). Written as DNA, the CDR3 is TGTGCCAGTCGACCAGGGGATCAGCCCCAGCATTTT. Its translation: CASRPGDQPQHF.

The chain has TRBV5-1 and TRBJ1-2, with a weak D call TRBD1 (6 bases). V lost 0 bases to trimming and J lost 3 bases, with 9 bases between them. CDR1 is SGHRS and CDR2 is YFSETQ in the germline V gene. The CDR3 sequence is 14 residues long. CDR3 in amino acids: CASSLVGADYGYTF. In DNA form, the CDR3 reads TGCGCCAGCAGCTTGGTGGGGGCCGACTATGGCTACACCTTC.

Only a few counts were recorded for this clone. The V gene is TRBV18, the J gene TRBJ1-1, with 10 bases aligning to TRBD1. The germline V gene has CDR1 KGHSH and CDR2 LQKENI. Trimming cost V 2 bases and J 3 bases; bases outside gene matches: 9. The CDR3 loop spans 17 amino acids. Here the CDR3 DNA reads TGTGCCAGCTCACCAGGACAGGGGGGGGACGTGTACACTGAAGCTTTCTTT. Its protein is CASSPGQGGDVYTEAFF. Looking up the rest from reference TRBV18 and TRBJ1-1 gives the full variable domain: NAGVMQNPRHLVRRRGQEARLRCSPMKGHSHVYWYRQLPEEGLKFMVYLQKENIIDESGMPKERFSAEFPKEGPSILRIQQVVRGDSAAYFCASSPGQGGDVYTEAFFGQGTRLTVV.

This clone has just a few counts. CDR3 residues: CAWSGSGTQYF. The CDR3 nucleotides are TGTGCCTGGAGTGGTTCCGGGACGCAGTATTTT. The V gene is TRBV30, the J gene TRBJ2-3, with D uncertain. Trimming pared 1 base from V and 9 bases from J, leaving 8 bases between. This CDR3 is 11 amino acids long. Germline-derived CDR1 and CDR2 are GTSNPN and SVGIG (reference sequence).

This clone was observed a handful of times. The rearrangement uses TRBV2 and TRBJ1-1, with TRBD1 identical over 9 bases. The CDR3 consists of 14 residues. Per the germline V gene, CDR1 is SNHLY and CDR2 is FYNNEI. Trimming at V came to 8 bases and at J to 8 bases, leaving 12 bases not matched to a gene. The CDR3 loop is CASGGQGLTREAFF. Here the CDR3 DNA reads TGTGCCAGCGGGGGACAGGGATTGACAAGAGAAGCTTTCTTT.

Only one count was recorded for this clone. This CDR3 reads CASSLSPVAPDSYNEQFF. The CDR3 DNA is TGCGCCAGCAGCTTGTCCCCGGTCGCCCCGGACTCCTACAATGAGCAGTTCTTC. V is TRBV5-1 and J is TRBJ2-1; D is uncertain. The germline V gene has CDR1 SGHRS and CDR2 YFSETQ. This CDR3 contains 18 residues. Trimming took off 1 base at V and 0 bases at J, with 17 bases between the two ends. The full variable domain, rest sourced from reference TRBV5-1 and TRBJ2-1, is KAGVTQTPRYLIKTRGQQVTLSCSPISGHRSVSWYQQTPGQGLQFLFEYFSETQRNKGNFPGRFSGRQFSNSRSEMNVSTLELGDSALYLCASSLSPVAPDSYNEQFFGPGTRLTVL.

On this clone itself: The same CDR3 is also encoded by other DNA sequences in this sample. The chain's CDR3 is CASSFRLAGEETQYF. For the CDR3, the DNA is TGTGCCAGCAGCTTTAGGCTAGCGGGAGAAGAGACCCAGTACTTC. The V call is TRBV5-4, the J call TRBJ2-5; 10 nucleotides line up with TRBD2. Germline-derived CDR1 and CDR2 are SGHNT and YYREEE (reference sequence). This CDR3 has 15 amino acids. Trimming took 2 bases from V and 3 from J; bases not matched to a gene: 4.

The V gene is TRBV2, the J gene TRBJ1-1; D gene uncertain. The V end lost 6 bases, the J end lost 5 bases, and 13 bases lay between the germline ends. Germline assignment: CDR1 SNHLY and CDR2 FYNNEI. This CDR3 is 13 amino acids long. For the CDR3, the DNA is TGTGCCAGCAGGCCGGAGGTGGGAACTGAAGCTTTCTTT. Amino acid sequence: CASRPEVGTEAFF.

The chain has TRBV10-2 and TRBJ1-2; TRBD1 matches at 7 bases. The CDR3 has 14 residues. Unmatched junction bases numbered 10, after V lost 8 bases and J lost 4 bases. The germline V gene has CDR1 WSHSY and CDR2 SAAADI. The CDR3 nucleotides read TGCGCCAGCGGCCGACAGGGCGATCCCTATGGCTACACCTTC. Protein sequence: CASGRQGDPYGYTF.

The chain combines TRBV25-1 with TRBJ2-1; the D gene is possibly TRBD2 (6 bases). The ends were cut back, 8 bases at V and 11 bases at J, with 16 bases in the middle. CDR3 length: 12 amino acids. Germline values: CDR1 MGHDK, CDR2 SYGVNS. CDR3 in amino acids: CASGRISGQQFF. The CDR3 DNA follows: TGTGCCAGCGGAAGGATTAGCGGCCAGCAGTTCTTC.

The chain carries TRBV5-1 and TRBJ2-5, with TRBD2 matching 9 bases. In germline, CDR1 is SGHRS, CDR2 YFSETQ. After removal of 0 bases from V and 5 bases from J, the junction contained 11 bases not matched to a gene. The CDR3 runs to 17 residues. CDR3 coding DNA: TGCGCCAGCAGCTTGGTTGGTTTCGCGGGAGGGCCCGAGACCCAGTACTTC. Translated: CASSLVGFAGGPETQYF.

The chain links TRBV9 to TRBJ1-4; TRBD1 matches 8 bases. With V trimmed by 2 bases and J by 6 bases, 6 bases remained unmatched. Germline CDR1 reads SGDLS; CDR2 reads YYNGEE. The CDR3 length is 15 residues. This CDR3 reads CASSVRTGMYEKLFF. CDR3 in DNA: TGTGCCAGCAGCGTCCGGACAGGGATGTATGAAAAACTGTTTTTT.

The chain employs TRBV28 and TRBJ2-7, with TRBD2 matching over 9 bases. V shed 1 base and J 0 bases; nucleotides not matched to a gene: 4. The germline CDR1 and CDR2 sequences are MDHEN and SYDVKM. The CDR3 is 16 residues long. Written as DNA, the CDR3 is TGTGCCAGCAGTTTATCTCTAGCGGGGAGCTCCTACGAGCAGTACTTC. Protein: CASSLSLAGSSYEQYF.